This T cell receptor (beta chain) derives from a study of Graves' ophthalmopathy and Graves' hyperthyroidism (dated by TCRdb to between 2018 and 2020). About the full investigation: Peripheral blood samples were taken at the time of initial diagnosis, before any treatment was given. Following sampling, methimazole starting at 30 mg daily was administered to hyperthyroidism patients, and high-dose intravenous methylprednisolone was administered to ophthalmopathy patients. The study used signatures of the TCR beta repertoire to tell Graves' ophthalmopathy apart from Graves' hyperthyroidism and to predict which patients would progress to ophthalmopathy. In total, approximately 130 blood samples were TCR-sequenced: under 45 ophthalmopathy, some 75 hyperthyroidism and about 17 hyperthyroidism-to-ophthalmopathy patients. To explore V-J signatures that separate ophthalmopathy from hyperthyroidism, a discovery set of approximately 100 patients was enrolled, consisting of about 41 with ophthalmopathy and about 60 with stable hyperthyroidism. T-cell repertoires of thyroid tissue and blood were compared in six hyperthyroidism patients. An independent validation cohort was composed of fewer than 20 hyperthyroidism patients and 17 patients who later progressed from hyperthyroidism to ophthalmopathy.

TCR beta CDR3 regions were amplified from RNA transcripts for repertoire sequencing. The first round of RT-PCR was done with HTBI primers and the Qiagen OneStep RT-PCR kit, and was followed by a second round of multiplex PCR, then size selection and purification. Libraries were sequenced on an Illumina HiSeq2000 using paired-end 100 bp reads. The published analysis was carried out like this. SOAPnuke was used to process the reads, removing any read that contained adapters or uncalled bases, had a mean Phred below 15, or lacked an exact match to the constant primer or identifier. COPE v1.2.5 was used to merge the high-quality paired reads. Each unique nucleotide sequence was treated as a clonotype, and MiTCR v1.1 was used to align the clonotypes to the IMGT TRB V, D and J references. Only V-J combinations with frequency above 0.0001 were analysed, covering over 99% of repertoires. A TCR clonal expansion and chaos score per V-J combination was defined as the ratio of F50 clonal expansion to chaos observed in the TCRdist matrix. Features were reduced by Welch's t-statistics and random forest to around 14 V-J combinations, which fed a naive Bayes classifier. The Morisita-Horn index was used to measure how similar the thyroid and blood repertoires were. TCRdb's own reprocessing of the public reads used fastp at Q25 and MiXCR and kept productive beta chains. Each entry merges the rows of one CDR3 protein and shows their most common DNA and genes. It is TCRdb's table, rather than the study itself, that gives the V and J calls and clone size. This sample has about 740,000 distinct CDR3 sequences in its table, and approximately 40% of those were observed once. The top ten hold 40% to 45% of the sample.

The germline V end is reduced by 3 bases and the J end by 0 bases; junction bases left unmatched: 9. Based on the germline V gene, the CDR1 and CDR2 sequences are SQVTM and ANQGSEA. The CDR3 sequence holds 16 residues, the cysteine and phenylalanine included. The retained sequence is limited to the CDR3, 48 bases, with the frame set at the first base. Patients with ophthalmopathy had moderately to severely active disease, with a Clinical Activity Score of 3 or more, a NOSPECS grade of 4 or more, and a disease duration of less than 3 months. Patients with other autoimmune diseases, uncontrolled infections, pregnancy or lactation were excluded. Clinical symptoms, serum thyroxine, TRAb, thyroid ultrasound and orbital computed tomography formed the basis of the diagnosis. Ficoll-Paque density gradient centrifugation was used to isolate PBMCs from under 11 ml of fresh peripheral blood. Total RNA was extracted using Trizol reagent, and RNA quality was checked on an Agilent 2100 Bioanalyzer.

This clonotype was counted a few times. Its antigen is currently not known. Per-base qualities were not stored, and no clone one base away is much larger. Overall results and qualifications from the work: Sample size was not predetermined statistically, and investigators were not blinded to group allocation. In validation, the model predicted ophthalmopathy progression with roughly 68% sensitivity and roughly 72% specificity; eleven to twelve predicted patients were CT-confirmed with GO in a median of 6.5 months. Most of the expanded thyroid clonotypes with a frequency above 0.001 were also detected in blood, and it was suggested that the thyroid immune response may be reflected by blood repertoires. Ophthalmopathy was separated from stable hyperthyroidism by the 13-signature model with more than 85% sensitivity and 81.08% specificity in cross-validation and with 80%/75% in the test set.

The rearranged chain carries TRBV29-1 and TRBJ2-7; TRBD2 aligns with 9 central bases. This TCR was recovered from an adult man with Graves' ophthalmopathy. What was sequenced was peripheral blood. The base sequence is TGCAGCGTTGACCAAGCGGGGGGTCAAAGCTCCTACGAGCAGTACTTC. This yields the protein CSVDQAGGQSSYEQYF.